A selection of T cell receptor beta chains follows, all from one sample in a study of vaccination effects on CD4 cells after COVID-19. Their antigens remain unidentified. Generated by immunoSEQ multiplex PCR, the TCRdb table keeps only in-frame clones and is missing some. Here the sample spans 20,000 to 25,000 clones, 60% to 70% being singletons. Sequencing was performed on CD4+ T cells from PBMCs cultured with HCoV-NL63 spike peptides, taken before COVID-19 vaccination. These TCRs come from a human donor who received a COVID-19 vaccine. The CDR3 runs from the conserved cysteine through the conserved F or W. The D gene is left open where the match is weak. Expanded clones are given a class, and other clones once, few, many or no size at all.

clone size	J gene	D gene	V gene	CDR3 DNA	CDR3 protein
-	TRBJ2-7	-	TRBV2	TGTGCCAGCAGTGACCCCGGGGCGGACAGCTCCTACGAGCAGTACTTC	CASSDPGADSSYEQYF
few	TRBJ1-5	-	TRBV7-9	TGTGCCAGCACCTTGGGGGGTCTGGGCCAGCCCCAGCATTTT	CASTLGGLGQPQHF
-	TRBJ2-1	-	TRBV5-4	TGTGCCAGCAGCTTACAGGGCTCCTACAATGAGCAGTTCTTC	CASSLQGSYNEQFF
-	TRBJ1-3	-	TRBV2	TGTGCCAGCAGGTCCGTTGACTCTGGAAACACCATATATTTT	CASRSVDSGNTIYF
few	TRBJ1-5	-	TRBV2	TGTGCCAGCAGAACCGGGGACGTATCTAATCAGCCCCAGCATTTT	CASRTGDVSNQPQHF
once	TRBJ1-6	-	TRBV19	TGTGCCAGTCAGGAGGGAATATATAATTCACCCCTCCACTTT	CASQEGIYNSPLHF
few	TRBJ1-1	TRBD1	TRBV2	TGTGCCAGCAGATCGGGACAGGCCAACACTGAAGCTTTCTTT	CASRSGQANTEAFF
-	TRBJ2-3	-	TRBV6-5	TGTGCCAGCACAATCAAAGATACGCAGTATTTT	CASTIKDTQYF
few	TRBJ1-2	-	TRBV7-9	TGTGCCAGCAGCCTCTCAGGGGTTGGCAGGGGCTACACCTTC	CASSLSGVGRGYTF
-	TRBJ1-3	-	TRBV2	TGTGCCTTTAAGGCCTCTGGAAACACCATATATTTT	CAFKASGNTIYF
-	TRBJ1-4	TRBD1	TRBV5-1	TGCGCCAGCAGCATGCAACAGGGGGTTCGTGAAAAACTGTTTTTT	CASSMQQGVREKLFF
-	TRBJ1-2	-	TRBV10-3	TGTGCCATCAGTGTTGGGCAGACCTATGGCTACACCTTC	CAISVGQTYGYTF
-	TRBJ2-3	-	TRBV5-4	TGTGCCAGCAGCTTGGGGGGGTGGGGGAGCGGGTTCGGCACAGATACGCAGTATTTT	CASSLGGWGSGFGTDTQYF
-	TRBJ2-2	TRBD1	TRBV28	TGTGCCAGCAGTTTCTGGGCTAATTTCGACAGGGTAATTGACACCGGGGAGCTGTTTTTT	CASSFWANFDRVIDTGELFF
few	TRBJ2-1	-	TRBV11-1	TGTGCCAGCAGCTCCCGGGGCCTCGGCAATGAGCAGTTCTTC	CASSSRGLGNEQFF
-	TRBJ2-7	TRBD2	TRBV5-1	TGCGCCAGCAGCCCGCCTGGACTAGCGGGAGTTTACGAGCAGTACTTC	CASSPPGLAGVYEQYF
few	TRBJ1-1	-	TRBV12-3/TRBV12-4	TGTGCCAGCAGTTCGGAAAGCGGAGCTTTCTTT	CASSSESGAFF
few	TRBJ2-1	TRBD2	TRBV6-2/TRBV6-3	TGTGCCAGCAGTTCATCAGTGTTCAAGGGAGGCGGGAGGGCCGGTGAACAGTTCTTC	CASSSSVFKGGGRAGEQFF
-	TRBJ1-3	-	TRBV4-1	TGCGCCAGCAGCCAAGACGGGGACTCTGGAAACACCATATATTTT	CASSQDGDSGNTIYF
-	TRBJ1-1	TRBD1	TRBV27	TGTGCCAGCAGTTTAACAGGGGGGAACACTGAAGCTTTCTTT	CASSLTGGNTEAFF
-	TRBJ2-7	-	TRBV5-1	TGCGCCAGCAGCTTCGCAGCGTCCTACGAGCAGTACTTC	CASSFAASYEQYF
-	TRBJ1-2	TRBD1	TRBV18	TGTGCCAGCTCACCTGACAGGGCAGCTAACTATGGCTACACCTTC	CASSPDRAANYGYTF
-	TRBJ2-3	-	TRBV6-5	TGTGCCAGCAAAAAGGACATAGGTCTATATACGCAGTATTTT	CASKKDIGLYTQYF
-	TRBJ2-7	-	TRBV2	TGTGCCAGCAGTGGGGTGGGTGGCCTTACCTACGAGCAGTACTTC	CASSGVGGLTYEQYF
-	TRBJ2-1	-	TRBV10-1	TGCGCCAGCAGTGATTCGTCTGTGAATGAGCAGTTCTTC	CASSDSSVNEQFF
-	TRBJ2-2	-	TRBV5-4	TGTGCCAGCAGCAAAGCCAAGGGACGTCCCGGGGAGCTGTTTTTT	CASSKAKGRPGELFF
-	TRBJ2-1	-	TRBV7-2	TGTGCCAGCGGGGATTTGGGGCAGGTCTACAATGAGCAGTTCTTC	CASGDLGQVYNEQFF
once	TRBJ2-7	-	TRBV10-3	TGTGCCATCAGTGTAACGGGGGCCTACGAGCAGTACTTC	CAISVTGAYEQYF
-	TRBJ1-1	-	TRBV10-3	TGTGCCATCAGTGGAACCGGGACTGAAGCTTTCTTT	CAISGTGTEAFF